The 16 T cell receptor beta chains below come from one sample, sequenced in a study of patients and donors after allogeneic stem cell transplantation. TCRdb itself ran the RT-PCR reads through MiXCR, one entry per CDR3 protein. The table lists 190,000 or so distinct CDR3 sequences, 38% of them singletons, with 11% in the top ten. Sequencing was carried out using blood, either unsorted or a sorted T cell fraction (not recorded which). Receptor source: a human donor who was either an allogeneic HSCT recipient or a stem cell or donor lymphocyte infusion donor (not recorded which). It is not recorded whose cells these are; they may come from a transplant donor.

This clonotype was observed a few times. V gene TRBV9 combines with J gene TRBJ1-1; unclear D gene. V lost 0 bases, J lost 8 bases, and 11 bases lay in between. Germline V gene data show CDR1 as SGDLS and CDR2 as YYNGEE. CDR3 length: 13 amino acids. CDR3 DNA sequence: TGTGCCAGCAGCGTAGGCGGGTCGGCAGAAGCTTTCTTT. This translates into CASSVGGSAEAFF.

This clonotype was observed a handful of times. This chain links TRBV28 with TRBJ1-2; maybe TRBD1 (5 bases). Germline V gives CDR1 MDHEN, CDR2 SYDVKM. Trimming removed 8 bases at V and 5 bases at J, with 6 bases between. CDR3 length: 10 amino acids. The CDR3 DNA reads TGTGCCAGCGGGGGATATGGCTACACCTTC. It yields the protein CASGGYGYTF.

This clonotype was observed a handful of times. The chain has TRBV20-1 and TRBJ1-1; D is undetermined. V was shortened by 3 bases and J by 4 bases, with 12 bases between the two germline ends. Germline V gene sequence: CDR1 DFQATT, CDR2 SNEGSKA (reference sequence). CDR3 length: 13 residues. The CDR3 region is CSARLSRGTEAFF. CDR3 nucleotides: TGCAGTGCTAGGCTTTCCCGGGGCACTGAAGCTTTCTTT.

At least ten counts were recorded for this clonotype. One junction end does not reproduce the germline sequence, and a read error may be involved. V and J are TRBV29-1 and TRBJ1-2; D is uncertain. The CDR3 spans 8 residues. The germline CDR1 and CDR2 sequences are SQVTM and ANQGSEA. CDR3 DNA: TGCAGCGTCGACGGCGGCGCCTTC. Translated, it gives CSVDGGAF.

The CDR3 DNA follows: TGCAGTGCTCCCGGCGGGAGCACTGAAGCTTTCTTT. Amino acid sequence: CSAPGGSTEAFF. The chain employs TRBV20-1 and TRBJ1-1; unclear D gene. The germline V and J ends were trimmed by 5 bases and 4 bases, with 11 bases remaining between them. Germline values: CDR1 DFQATT, CDR2 SNEGSKA (reference sequence). This CDR3 has 12 residues.

This clonotype was detected many times. V gene TRBV29-1 combines with J gene TRBJ1-1; D possibly corresponds to TRBD1 (6 bases). The ends were cut back, 6 bases at V and 1 base at J, with 9 bases in the middle. CDR1 is SQVTM, CDR2 ANQGSEA, per germline. CDR3 size: 12 residues. CDR3 DNA sequence: TGCAGCGTCGGGGGCTGGAACACTGAAGCTTTCTTT. Translating it yields CSVGGWNTEAFF.

The chain carries TRBV6-1 and TRBJ2-7; weak D call: TRBD1 (5 bases). V was trimmed by 2 bases and J by 5 bases, leaving 13 bases between them. The V gene's germline CDR1 is MNHNS and CDR2 SASEGT. The CDR3 is 14 amino acids. The CDR3 DNA follows: TGTGCCAGCAGTGAAAGGGCAGGGTCTCACGAGCAGTACTTC. Amino acid sequence: CASSERAGSHEQYF.

The chain links TRBV30 to TRBJ1-3; D not certain. V lost 4 bases, J lost 4 bases, and 14 bases lay in between. CDR1 and CDR2 from the germline V gene are GTSNPN and SVGIG (reference sequence). This CDR3 region has 14 residues. The CDR3 bases are TGTGCCTGGAAACGGCCCTTAGGAGGAAACACCATATATTTT. Residues: CAWKRPLGGNTIYF.

This clonotype was observed a handful of times. This chain links TRBV6-1 with TRBJ1-6; 7 bases match TRBD1. The ends lost 4 bases at V and 5 bases at J; junction bases unmatched: 11. The germline V gene encodes CDR1 MNHNS and CDR2 SASEGT. The CDR3 length is 17 residues. The CDR3 region is CASSGTQGKENNSPLHF. DNA of the CDR3: TGTGCCAGCAGTGGCACACAGGGGAAGGAAAATAATTCACCCCTCCACTTT.

This clonotype was detected only a few times. The rearrangement joins TRBV12-3 or TRBV12-4 to TRBJ1-5; D is unresolved. V was pared by 2 bases and J by 4 bases, with 6 bases between. The CDR3 totals 13 residues. CDR3 DNA sequence: TGTGCCAGCAGTTTATATGAGAATCAGCCCCAGCATTTT. Its protein product is CASSLYENQPQHF.

The rearrangement uses TRBV5-5 and TRBJ1-4; 7 bases map to TRBD1. The CDR3 has 15 residues. V lost 3 bases to trimming and J lost 8 bases; unmatched junction nucleotides: 10. Germline assignment: CDR1 SGHKS and CDR2 YYEKEE (reference sequence). The CDR3 is CASSSEGALGEKLFF. CDR3 bases: TGTGCCAGCAGCTCAGAGGGGGCGCTTGGAGAAAAACTGTTTTTT.

The J gene is TRBJ2-3, the V gene TRBV19; 12 bases map to TRBD2. J was trimmed by 2 bases and V by 5 bases; bases with no gene match: 5. Looked up from germline, CDR1 is LNHDA and CDR2 is SQIVND (reference sequence). The CDR3 spans 16 residues. CDR3: CASSLWTSGTTDTQYF. Written as DNA, the CDR3 is TGTGCCAGTAGTCTATGGACTAGCGGGACCACAGATACGCAGTATTTT.

V usage is TRBV29-1 and J usage is TRBJ1-4; D is uncertain. Trimming left V 3 bases short and J 7 bases short, with 12 bases between. The CDR3 sequence is 13 residues long. Germline V gene data show CDR1 as SQVTM and CDR2 as ANQGSEA. CDR3: CSVDEGGGEKLFF. CDR3 coding DNA: TGCAGCGTTGATGAGGGAGGCGGTGAAAAACTGTTTTTT.

This sequence joins TRBV2 and TRBJ1-3; D is perhaps TRBD1 (6 bases). Between the trimmed V and J ends, which lost 1 base and 1 base, there was a span of 8 bases. Germline-derived CDR1 and CDR2 are SNHLY and FYNNEI. The CDR3 spans 15 residues. The CDR3 DNA reads TGTGCCAGCAGTGAAGAGACAGGTTCTGGAAACACCATATATTTT. Protein sequence: CASSEETGSGNTIYF.

The V and J genes are TRBV5-1 and TRBJ2-5; D gene unclear. Germline V lookup: CDR1 SGHRS, CDR2 YFSETQ. V shed 2 bases and J shed 3 bases, with 8 bases lying between them. This CDR3 contains 13 residues. The CDR3 coding sequence is TGCGCCAGCAGCTTTGACGCTAAAGAGACCCAGTACTTC. It codes for CASSFDAKETQYF.

This chain joins TRBV7-9 and TRBJ2-1; D is ambiguous. Germline-derived CDR1 and CDR2 are SEHNR and FQNEAQ (reference sequence). The V end was cut by 1 base, the J end by 3 bases, with 10 bases between. This CDR3 comprises 15 residues. The CDR3 loop reads CASSLGASFYNEQFF. The CDR3 bases are TGTGCCAGCAGCTTAGGGGCCAGCTTCTACAATGAGCAGTTCTTC.